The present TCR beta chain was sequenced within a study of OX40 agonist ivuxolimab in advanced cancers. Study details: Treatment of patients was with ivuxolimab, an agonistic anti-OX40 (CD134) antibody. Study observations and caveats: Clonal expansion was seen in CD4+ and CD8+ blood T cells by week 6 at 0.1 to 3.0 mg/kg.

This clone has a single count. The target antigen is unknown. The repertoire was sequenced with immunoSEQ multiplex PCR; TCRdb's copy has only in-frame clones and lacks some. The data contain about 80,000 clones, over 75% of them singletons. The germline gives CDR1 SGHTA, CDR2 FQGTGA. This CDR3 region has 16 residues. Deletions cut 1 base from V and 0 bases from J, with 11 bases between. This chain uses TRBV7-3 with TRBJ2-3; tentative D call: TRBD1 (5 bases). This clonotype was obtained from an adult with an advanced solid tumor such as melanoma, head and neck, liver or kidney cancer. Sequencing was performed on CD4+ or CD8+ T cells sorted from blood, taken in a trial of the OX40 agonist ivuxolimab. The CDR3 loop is CASSLIRVGSTDTQYF. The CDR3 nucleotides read TGTGCCAGCAGCTTAATCAGGGTCGGGAGCACAGATACGCAGTATTTT.